The rows below give T cell receptor beta chains drawn from one sample of a study of blood T cell repertoires in COVID-19. Profiled with immunoSEQ multiplex PCR; TCRdb holds only in-frame clones, not every one. In the table there are 350,000 to 450,000 clones, around 83% of which are singletons. The sample consisted of PBMCs or T cells enriched from blood (not recorded which). The receptors here all came from a woman in her fifties or sixties who had recovered from COVID-19. CDR3s include the opening cysteine and the closing phenylalanine or tryptophan. The D gene is left open where the match is weak. Clone size is stated in some rows and not others, as once, few, many or a class when expanded.

v_call: TRBV6-2/TRBV6-3; d_call: NA; j_call: TRBJ1-3; clone_size: NA; cdr3_length: 13; cdr3_nt: TGTGCCAGCAGTCGACCGGGAGTACACACCATATATTTT; cdr3_aa: CASSRPGVHTIYF
v_call: TRBV5-4; d_call: TRBD1; j_call: TRBJ1-2; clone_size: NA; cdr3_length: 15; cdr3_nt: TGTGCCAGCAGCCGAGGACAGGGGGCTAACTATGGCTACACCTTC; cdr3_aa: CASSRGQGANYGYTF
v_call: TRBV10-3; d_call: NA; j_call: TRBJ1-2; clone_size: NA; cdr3_length: 14; cdr3_nt: TGTGCCATCAGTGGGTCGCAAAGAGACAGTGGCTACACCTTC; cdr3_aa: CAISGSQRDSGYTF
v_call: TRBV5-4; d_call: NA; j_call: TRBJ1-1; clone_size: once; cdr3_length: 15; cdr3_nt: TGTGCCAGCAGCCCGGGACAAGCCTTTACCACTGAAGCTTTCTTT; cdr3_aa: CASSPGQAFTTEAFF
v_call: TRBV7-2; d_call: TRBD2; j_call: TRBJ2-7; clone_size: NA; cdr3_length: 17; cdr3_nt: TGTGCCAGCAGCTTAGCGACTAGCGGGAGGTGGGGATACGAGCAGTACTTC; cdr3_aa: CASSLATSGRWGYEQYF
v_call: TRBV21-1; d_call: NA; j_call: TRBJ1-1; clone_size: NA; cdr3_length: 19; cdr3_nt: TGTGCCAGCAGCAAAGGGGGCAGGGTTTTTAATCTGTGGGACACTGAAGCTTTCTTT; cdr3_aa: CASSKGGRVFNLWDTEAFF
v_call: TRBV7-3; d_call: TRBD1; j_call: TRBJ1-1; clone_size: NA; cdr3_length: 17; cdr3_nt: TGTGCCAGCAGCTTAAGAGGTGGACAGGGGTATGTCACTGAAGCTTTCTTT; cdr3_aa: CASSLRGGQGYVTEAFF
v_call: TRBV6-5; d_call: TRBD2; j_call: TRBJ2-7; clone_size: NA; cdr3_length: 15; cdr3_nt: TGTGCCAGCAGAGATTACCTAGCGGGAGGCTACGAGCAGTACTTC; cdr3_aa: CASRDYLAGGYEQYF
v_call: TRBV5-5; d_call: TRBD1; j_call: TRBJ1-5; clone_size: NA; cdr3_length: 16; cdr3_nt: TGTGCCAGCAGCCCCGTATCCGGGACAGTCAATCAGCCCCAGCATTTT; cdr3_aa: CASSPVSGTVNQPQHF
v_call: TRBV7-2; d_call: TRBD2; j_call: TRBJ2-7; clone_size: NA; cdr3_length: 17; cdr3_nt: TGTGCCAGCAGCTTCGCCGGGACTAGCGGGAGGCTTGACGAGCAGTACTTC; cdr3_aa: CASSFAGTSGRLDEQYF
v_call: TRBV7-2; d_call: TRBD2; j_call: TRBJ2-5; clone_size: NA; cdr3_length: 16; cdr3_nt: TGTGCCAGCAGCCTTGCGCGGGGGGGCCTTCGGGAGACCCAGTACTTC; cdr3_aa: CASSLARGGLRETQYF
v_call: TRBV27; d_call: TRBD2; j_call: TRBJ2-7; clone_size: NA; cdr3_length: 17; cdr3_nt: TGTGCCAGCGCCGGGACAGGGAGACTAGCGGGGAACTACGAGCAGTACTTC; cdr3_aa: CASAGTGRLAGNYEQYF
v_call: TRBV30; d_call: NA; j_call: TRBJ1-2; clone_size: NA; cdr3_length: 12; cdr3_nt: TGTGCCCTCCTACAGGGTAACTATGGCTACACCTTC; cdr3_aa: CALLQGNYGYTF
v_call: TRBV27; d_call: NA; j_call: TRBJ1-3; clone_size: NA; cdr3_length: 15; cdr3_nt: TGTGCCAGCAGTATTTCAGGCTCGGGGGGAAACACCATATATTTT; cdr3_aa: CASSISGSGGNTIYF
v_call: TRBV19; d_call: NA; j_call: TRBJ2-7; clone_size: NA; cdr3_length: 13; cdr3_nt: TGTGCCAGTACCCCGGGGGATGACTACGAGCAGTACTTC; cdr3_aa: CASTPGDDYEQYF
v_call: TRBV19; d_call: TRBD1; j_call: TRBJ1-1; clone_size: NA; cdr3_length: 14; cdr3_nt: TGTGCCAGTAGTATGGCCAGGGGGATCACTGAAGCTTTCTTT; cdr3_aa: CASSMARGITEAFF
v_call: TRBV27; d_call: NA; j_call: TRBJ1-1; clone_size: NA; cdr3_length: 15; cdr3_nt: TGTGCCAGCAGTTCCATAAACCACATGAACACTGAAGCTTTCTTT; cdr3_aa: CASSSINHMNTEAFF
v_call: TRBV9; d_call: NA; j_call: TRBJ2-7; clone_size: once; cdr3_length: 15; cdr3_nt: TGTGCCAGCAGCCCAATGGACAGGGAGGGGAGCGAGCAGTACTTC; cdr3_aa: CASSPMDREGSEQYF
v_call: TRBV14; d_call: NA; j_call: TRBJ1-1; clone_size: few; cdr3_length: 13; cdr3_nt: TGTGCCAGCAGCACTCGGGTGTCCACTGAAGCTTTCTTT; cdr3_aa: CASSTRVSTEAFF
v_call: TRBV24-1; d_call: NA; j_call: TRBJ1-5; clone_size: NA; cdr3_length: 12; cdr3_nt: TGTGCCACCAGTGATTTCGGGGGGCCCCAGCATTTT; cdr3_aa: CATSDFGGPQHF
v_call: TRBV5-5; d_call: NA; j_call: TRBJ1-1; clone_size: NA; cdr3_length: 12; cdr3_nt: TGTGCCAGCAGCTTGACGGGGGCTGAAGCTTTCTTT; cdr3_aa: CASSLTGAEAFF
v_call: TRBV18; d_call: TRBD1; j_call: TRBJ1-2; clone_size: NA; cdr3_length: 15; cdr3_nt: TGTGCCAGCTCACCTGGACAGGGCGACAACTATGGCTACACCTTC; cdr3_aa: CASSPGQGDNYGYTF
v_call: TRBV19; d_call: TRBD1; j_call: TRBJ1-4; clone_size: once; cdr3_length: 13; cdr3_nt: TGTGCCAGTAGTGAGGCAGGGGGCAGAAAACTGTTTTTT; cdr3_aa: CASSEAGGRKLFF
v_call: TRBV3-1/TRBV3-2; d_call: NA; j_call: TRBJ2-7; clone_size: NA; cdr3_length: 20; cdr3_nt: TGTGCCAGCAGCCAGCCAAACTCCAGGGATGAGACAGGAGTCTCCTACGAGCAGTACTTC; cdr3_aa: CASSQPNSRDETGVSYEQYF
v_call: TRBV5-4; d_call: TRBD1; j_call: TRBJ1-4; clone_size: NA; cdr3_length: 15; cdr3_nt: TGTGCCAGCAGCTTATTCAGGGGGCGAGGTGAAAAACTGTTTTTT; cdr3_aa: CASSLFRGRGEKLFF
v_call: TRBV6-5; d_call: NA; j_call: TRBJ2-3; clone_size: NA; cdr3_length: 14; cdr3_nt: TGTGCCAGCGCGTCGACAAGTAGCACAGATACGCAGTATTTT; cdr3_aa: CASASTSSTDTQYF
v_call: TRBV10-3; d_call: NA; j_call: TRBJ2-3; clone_size: NA; cdr3_length: 13; cdr3_nt: TGTGCCACCTACAGCGGTAGCACAGATACGCAGTATTTT; cdr3_aa: CATYSGSTDTQYF
v_call: TRBV7-2; d_call: TRBD1; j_call: TRBJ1-1; clone_size: once; cdr3_length: 14; cdr3_nt: TGTGCCAGCAGCGTGGACAGGGTGAACACTGAAGCTTTCTTT; cdr3_aa: CASSVDRVNTEAFF
v_call: TRBV5-8; d_call: TRBD1; j_call: TRBJ1-1; clone_size: NA; cdr3_length: 17; cdr3_nt: TGTGCCAGCAGCTTCTTCCCCCTCAGACAGGGTCGGACTGAAGCTTTCTTT; cdr3_aa: CASSFFPLRQGRTEAFF
v_call: TRBV5-1; d_call: NA; j_call: TRBJ1-1; clone_size: once; cdr3_length: 16; cdr3_nt: TGCGCCAGCAGCTTGGCGCATCAGGGGCTGAACACTGAAGCTTTCTTT; cdr3_aa: CASSLAHQGLNTEAFF
v_call: TRBV7-2; d_call: TRBD2; j_call: TRBJ2-3; clone_size: NA; cdr3_length: 14; cdr3_nt: TGTGCCAGCAGCTTTGGACTAGTAGGAGGTACGCAGTATTTT; cdr3_aa: CASSFGLVGGTQYF
v_call: TRBV11-1; d_call: NA; j_call: TRBJ1-1; clone_size: NA; cdr3_length: 13; cdr3_nt: TGTGCCAGCAGCCAAGGACAGAACACTGAAGCTTTCTTT; cdr3_aa: CASSQGQNTEAFF
v_call: TRBV7-2; d_call: TRBD1; j_call: TRBJ2-3; clone_size: NA; cdr3_length: 12; cdr3_nt: TGTGCCAGTAGACAGGGGATCGATACGCAGTATTTT; cdr3_aa: CASRQGIDTQYF
v_call: TRBV6-1; d_call: NA; j_call: TRBJ1-2; clone_size: NA; cdr3_length: 11; cdr3_nt: TGTGCCAGTTCAGCAGGGTTTGGCTACACCTTC; cdr3_aa: CASSAGFGYTF
v_call: TRBV2; d_call: NA; j_call: TRBJ1-1; clone_size: NA; cdr3_length: 15; cdr3_nt: TGTGCCAGCACCCTACCGACAGGCGGGCGCACTGAAGCTTTCTTT; cdr3_aa: CASTLPTGGRTEAFF
v_call: TRBV10-3; d_call: NA; j_call: TRBJ1-2; clone_size: NA; cdr3_length: 14; cdr3_nt: TGTGCCATCAGTGAGACCGGGATAGGATATGGCTACACCTTC; cdr3_aa: CAISETGIGYGYTF
v_call: TRBV4-3; d_call: TRBD2; j_call: TRBJ2-7; clone_size: NA; cdr3_length: 15; cdr3_nt: TGCGCCAGCAGCCAAGAACGACTAGCCAACTACGAGCAGTACTTC; cdr3_aa: CASSQERLANYEQYF